The present entry profiles one T cell receptor beta chain with its context. The data originate from a study of monozygotic twins with inflammatory bowel disease. Blood was drawn once per donor, and each sample measured 2 to 2.5 ml. Generation of cDNA took place in eight separate reactions per sample. Addition of UMIs with a 6-nucleotide sample barcode was achieved by template switching. No DNA is given; TCRdb re-called the 5' RACE reads and lists each CDR3 protein once. This sample's table reports approximately 330,000 distinct CDR3 sequences. The source is a human donor with ulcerative colitis or Crohn's disease, or a healthy co-twin of an affected twin (not recorded which). Source material: blood.

The CDR3 spells CASGLAGGPYEQYF. This chain joins TRBV19 and TRBJ2-7; TCRdb selects TRBD2, and the lack of DNA leaves this call unchecked. From germline, CDR1 is LNHDA and CDR2 SQIVND (reference sequence). This CDR3 is 14 amino acids long. The variable domain in full, completed from reference TRBV19 and TRBJ2-7, reads DGGITQSPKYLFRKEGQNVTLSCEQNLNHDAMYWYRQDPGQGLRLIYYSQIVNDFQKGDIAEGYSVSREKKESFPLTVTSAQKNPTAFYLCASGLAGGPYEQYFGPGTRLTVT.